This TCR beta chain was captured in a study of blood T cell repertoires in COVID-19. Study-level background: The origin of the acute and convalescent COVID-19 samples was the United States, Italy and Spain.

Original handling: Amplification of reference gene primers was used by the study to estimate nucleated cell counts. Here immunoSEQ multiplex PCR was the method, and the copy in TCRdb shows in-frame clones only, minus some. The D gene and trimming were derived from the DNA, and the V and J assignments and clone size from that table. In the table there are 300,000 to 400,000 clones, roughly 84% of which are singletons. J was trimmed by 4 bases and V by 6 bases; bases with no gene match: 12. The CDR3 consists of 16 residues. The germline gives CDR1 LNHDA, CDR2 SQIVND (reference sequence). Cohort allocation depended upon clinical history that participants reported. In Cohort 3, a recovered donor had either two negative PCRs, clearance, or symptom resolution.

The V and J genes are TRBV19 and TRBJ1-3, with 7 bases that match TRBD1. Sequencing was performed on PBMCs or T cells enriched from blood (not recorded which). The origin of this receptor is a woman aged 25 to 39 who had recovered from COVID-19. This CDR3 is CASSTLRRGRGNTIYF. In nucleotides, the CDR3 is TGTGCCAGTAGCACACTCAGAAGGGGGCGCGGAAACACCATATATTTT.